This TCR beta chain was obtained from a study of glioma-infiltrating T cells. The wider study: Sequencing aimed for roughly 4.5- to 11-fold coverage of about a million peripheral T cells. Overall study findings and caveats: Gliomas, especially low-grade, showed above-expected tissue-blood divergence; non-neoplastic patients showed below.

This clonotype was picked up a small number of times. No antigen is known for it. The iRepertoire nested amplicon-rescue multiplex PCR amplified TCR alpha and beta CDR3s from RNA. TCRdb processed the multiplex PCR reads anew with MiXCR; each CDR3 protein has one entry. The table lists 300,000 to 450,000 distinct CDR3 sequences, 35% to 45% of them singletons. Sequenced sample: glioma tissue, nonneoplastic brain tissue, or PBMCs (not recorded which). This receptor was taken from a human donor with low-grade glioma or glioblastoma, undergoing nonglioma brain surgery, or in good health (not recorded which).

The CDR3 here is CASSLGTDYNSPLHF. CDR3 nucleotides: TGCGCCAGCAGCCTAGGGACAGACTATAATTCACCCCTCCACTTT. The V call is TRBV4-1, the J call TRBJ1-6, with 7 positions matching TRBD1. Germline CDR1 and CDR2: MGHRA and YSYEKL. CDR3 size: 15 residues. V gave up 4 bases and J gave up 3 bases; unmatched junction bases: 3.